Sequencing of this TCR beta chain was carried out in a study of cytomegalovirus exposure and HLA in healthy donors. Findings and limits, study-wide: Clusters of TCRs from the first cohort tended to co-occur in the roughly 120 validation repertoires (as a later analysis found).

Clones were read by immunoSEQ multiplex PCR, and TCRdb kept only the in-frame ones, dropping some. The table includes over 200,000 clones, 70% to 90% detected once. This CDR3 contains 16 residues. The trim removed 5 bases at V and 2 bases at J, leaving 6 bases unmatched. The germline CDR1 and CDR2 sequences are SEHNR and FQNEAQ (reference sequence). With respect to this clone: Its target is not known.

The genes are TRBV7-9 and TRBJ2-3; TRBD2 aligns across 11 bases. Sequenced sample: PBMCs. The source of this sequence is a woman aged 18-30 years in good health and CMV-seronegative. This CDR3 reads CASSPTSGELTDTQYF. In DNA, the CDR3 is TGTGCCAGCAGCCCGACTAGCGGGGAACTCACAGATACGCAGTATTTT.